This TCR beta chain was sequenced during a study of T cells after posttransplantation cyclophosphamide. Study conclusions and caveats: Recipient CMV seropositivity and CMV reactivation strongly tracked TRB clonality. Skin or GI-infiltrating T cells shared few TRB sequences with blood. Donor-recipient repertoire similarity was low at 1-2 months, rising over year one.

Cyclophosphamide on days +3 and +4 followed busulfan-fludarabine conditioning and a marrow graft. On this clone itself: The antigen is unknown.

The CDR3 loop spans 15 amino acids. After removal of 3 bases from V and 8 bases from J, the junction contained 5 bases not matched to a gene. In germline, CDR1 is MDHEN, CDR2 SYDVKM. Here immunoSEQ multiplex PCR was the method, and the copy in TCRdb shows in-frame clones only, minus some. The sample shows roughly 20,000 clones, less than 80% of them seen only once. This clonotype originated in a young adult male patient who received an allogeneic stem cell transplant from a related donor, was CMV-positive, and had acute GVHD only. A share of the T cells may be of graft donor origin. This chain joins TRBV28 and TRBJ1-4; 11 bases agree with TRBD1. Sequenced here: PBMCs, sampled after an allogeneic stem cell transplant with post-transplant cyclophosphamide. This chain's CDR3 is CASSFEDRGREKLFF. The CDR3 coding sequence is TGTGCCAGCAGTTTTGAGGACAGGGGGCGAGAAAAACTGTTTTTT. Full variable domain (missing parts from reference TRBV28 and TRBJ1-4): DVKVTQSSRYLVKRTGEKVFLECVQDMDHENMFWYRQDPGLGLRLIYFSYDVKMKEKGDIPEGYSVSREKKERFSLILESASTNQTSMYLCASSFEDRGREKLFFGSGTQLSVL.